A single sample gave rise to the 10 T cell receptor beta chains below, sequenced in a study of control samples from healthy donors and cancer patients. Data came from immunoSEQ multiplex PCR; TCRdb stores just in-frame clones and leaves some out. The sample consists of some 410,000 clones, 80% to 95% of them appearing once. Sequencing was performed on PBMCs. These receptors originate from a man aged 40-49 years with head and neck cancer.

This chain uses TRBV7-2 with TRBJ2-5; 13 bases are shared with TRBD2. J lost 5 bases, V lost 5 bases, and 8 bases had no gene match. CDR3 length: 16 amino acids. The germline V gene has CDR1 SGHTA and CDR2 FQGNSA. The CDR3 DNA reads TGTGCCAGCAGCCCATGGACTAGCGGGGGCCGCGAGACCCAGTACTTC. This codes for CASSPWTSGGRETQYF.

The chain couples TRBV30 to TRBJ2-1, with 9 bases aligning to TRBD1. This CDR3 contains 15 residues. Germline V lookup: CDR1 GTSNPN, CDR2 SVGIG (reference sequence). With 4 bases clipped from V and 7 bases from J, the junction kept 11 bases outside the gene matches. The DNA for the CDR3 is TGTGCCTGGAACCAAGGACAGGGGATAATTAATGAGCAGTTCTTC. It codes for CAWNQGQGIINEQFF.

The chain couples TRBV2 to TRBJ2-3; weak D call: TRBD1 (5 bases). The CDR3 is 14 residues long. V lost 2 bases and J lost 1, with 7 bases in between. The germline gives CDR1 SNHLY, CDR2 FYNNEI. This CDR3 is CASSEQGRTDTQYF. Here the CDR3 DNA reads TGTGCCAGCAGTGAACAGGGTCGCACAGATACGCAGTATTTT. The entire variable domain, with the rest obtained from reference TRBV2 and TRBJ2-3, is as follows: EPEVTQTPSHQVTQMGQEVILRCVPISNHLYFYWYRQILGQKVEFLVSFYNNEISEKSEIFDDQFSVERPDGSNFTLKIRSTKLEDSAMYFCASSEQGRTDTQYFGPGTRLTVL.

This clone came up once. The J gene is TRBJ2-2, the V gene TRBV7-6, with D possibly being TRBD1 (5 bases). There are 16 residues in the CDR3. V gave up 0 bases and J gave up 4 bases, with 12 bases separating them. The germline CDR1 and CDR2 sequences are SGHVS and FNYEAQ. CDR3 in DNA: TGTGCCAGCAGCTTAGCGGCCTGGACAACCACCGGGGAGCTGTTTTTT. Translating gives CASSLAAWTTTGELFF. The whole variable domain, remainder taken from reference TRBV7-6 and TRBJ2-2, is GAGVSQSPRYKVTKRGQDVALRCDPISGHVSLYWYRQALGQGPEFLTYFNYEAQQDKSGLPNDRFSAERPEGSISTLTIQRTEQRDSAMYRCASSLAAWTTTGELFFGEGSRLTVL.

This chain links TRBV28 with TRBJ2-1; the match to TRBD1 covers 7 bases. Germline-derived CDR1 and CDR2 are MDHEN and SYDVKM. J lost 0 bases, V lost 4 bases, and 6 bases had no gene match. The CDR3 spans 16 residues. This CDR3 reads CASSSISGGSYNEQFF. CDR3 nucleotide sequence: TGTGCCAGCAGTTCCATCTCAGGGGGCTCCTACAATGAGCAGTTCTTC. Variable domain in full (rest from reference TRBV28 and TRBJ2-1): DVKVTQSSRYLVKRTGEKVFLECVQDMDHENMFWYRQDPGLGLRLIYFSYDVKMKEKGDIPEGYSVSREKKERFSLILESASTNQTSMYLCASSSISGGSYNEQFFGPGTRLTVL.

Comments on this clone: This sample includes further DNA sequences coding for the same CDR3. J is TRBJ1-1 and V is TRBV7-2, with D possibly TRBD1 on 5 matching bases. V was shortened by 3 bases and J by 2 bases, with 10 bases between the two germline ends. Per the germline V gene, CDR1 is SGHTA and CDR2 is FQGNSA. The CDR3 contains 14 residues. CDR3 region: CASSFGTRNTEAFF. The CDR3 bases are TGTGCCAGCAGCTTCGGGACCCGAAACACTGAAGCTTTCTTT.

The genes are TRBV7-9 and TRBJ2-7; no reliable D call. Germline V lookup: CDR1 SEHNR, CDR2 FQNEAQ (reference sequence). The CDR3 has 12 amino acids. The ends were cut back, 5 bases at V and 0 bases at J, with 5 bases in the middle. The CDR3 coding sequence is TGTGCCAGCAGCGCGAGCTCCTACGAGCAGTACTTC. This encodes CASSASSYEQYF.

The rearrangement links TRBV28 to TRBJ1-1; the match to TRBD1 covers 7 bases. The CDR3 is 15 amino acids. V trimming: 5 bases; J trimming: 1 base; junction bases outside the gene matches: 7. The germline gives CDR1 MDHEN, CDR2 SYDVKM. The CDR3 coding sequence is TGTGCCAGCAGTATCCCGGACAGGTCGAACACTGAAGCTTTCTTT. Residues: CASSIPDRSNTEAFF.

The DNA for the CDR3 is TGTGCCAGCAGCTTGGCCCTCGGGATTGAAGCTTTCTTT. Its translation is CASSLALGIEAFF. The gene calls are TRBV5-4 and TRBJ1-1, with D unclear. The V gene lost 0 bases and the J gene lost 7 bases, with 10 bases spanning the gap. This CDR3 is built from 13 residues. Germline lookup yields CDR1 SGHNT and CDR2 YYREEE (reference sequence).

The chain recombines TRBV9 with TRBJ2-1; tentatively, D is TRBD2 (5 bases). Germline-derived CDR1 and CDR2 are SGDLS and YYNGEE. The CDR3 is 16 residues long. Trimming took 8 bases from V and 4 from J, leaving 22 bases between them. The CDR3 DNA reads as TGTGCCAGGCCTCTTTATAAGGACTGGGGATACAATGAGCAGTTCTTC. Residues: CARPLYKDWGYNEQFF.